This T cell receptor (beta chain) was observed in a study of T cell changes during pregnancy in multiple sclerosis. The data were produced by immunoSEQ multiplex PCR, yet TCRdb's version contains in-frame clones alone and is incomplete. The table records fewer than 85,000 clones, 90% to 95% of them present only once. The V and J ends lost 1 base and 7 bases, in that order; junction bases with no gene match: 5. CDR3 size: 15 residues. The germline V gene has CDR1 LNHDA and CDR2 SQIVND (reference sequence). This receptor was identified in a female donor with multiple sclerosis, enrolled in a pregnancy study. The genes are TRBV19 and TRBJ2-1, with 9 bases matching TRBD1. Sequencing was performed on peripheral blood, taken in the second trimester of pregnancy. The CDR3 protein is CASSIAGTGKNEQFF. The DNA for the CDR3 is TGTGCCAGTAGTATAGCCGGGACAGGGAAGAATGAGCAGTTCTTC.